The clone carrying this T cell receptor beta chain was seen repeatedly, ten times or more. Its antigen is unknown. The data derive from a study of neurological immune-mediated disorders. Germline V gene data show CDR1 as KGHSH and CDR2 as LQKENI. Trimming took 3 bases from V and 2 from J, leaving 12 bases between them. The CDR3 covers 15 residues. Unsorted libraries came from 2 million PBMCs stored at -80 °C. The study, taken as a whole, reports: Association with the multiple sclerosis repertoire cluster was not found for any clinical or MRI feature.

The cDNA was generated through 5'RACE incorporating 10-nucleotide random UMIs. Every sequencing run generated in excess of 180 million TCR-beta sequences. These sequences covered 15-18 subjects. TCRdb used MiXCR to reprocess the 5' RACE reads, holding one entry per CDR3 protein. This table has 50,000 to 65,000 distinct CDR3 sequences, about 3.5% appearing once. The TCR sequence derives from a man under 40 with multiple sclerosis. The source material was PBMCs. The chain employs TRBV18 and TRBJ2-3; D assignment may be TRBD1 or TRBD2 (5 bases each). The CDR3 is CASSPGTSHTDTQYF. The CDR3 DNA sequence: TGTGCCAGCTCACCCGGGACCTCGCACACAGATACGCAGTATTTT.